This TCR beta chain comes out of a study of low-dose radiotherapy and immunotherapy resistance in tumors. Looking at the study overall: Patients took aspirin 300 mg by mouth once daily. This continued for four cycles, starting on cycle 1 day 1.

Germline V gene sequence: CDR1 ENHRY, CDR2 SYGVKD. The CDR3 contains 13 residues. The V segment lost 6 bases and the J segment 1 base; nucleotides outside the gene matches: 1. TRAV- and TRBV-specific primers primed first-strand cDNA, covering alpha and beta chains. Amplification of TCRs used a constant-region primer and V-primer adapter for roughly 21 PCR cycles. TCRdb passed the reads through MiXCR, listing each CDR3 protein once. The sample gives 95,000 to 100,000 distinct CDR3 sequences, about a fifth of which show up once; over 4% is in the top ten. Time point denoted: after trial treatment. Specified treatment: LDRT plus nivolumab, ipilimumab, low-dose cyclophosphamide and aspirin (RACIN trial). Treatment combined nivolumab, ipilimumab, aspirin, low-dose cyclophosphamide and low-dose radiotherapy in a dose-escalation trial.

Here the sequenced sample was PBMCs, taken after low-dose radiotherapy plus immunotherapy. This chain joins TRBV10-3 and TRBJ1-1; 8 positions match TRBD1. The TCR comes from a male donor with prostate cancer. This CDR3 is CAIRDRANTEAFF. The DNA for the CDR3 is TGTGCCATCAGGGACAGGGCGAACACTGAAGCTTTCTTT.